This TCR beta chain was recorded in a study of neurological immune-mediated disorders. About the study: Secondary progressive cases numbered 3 among the roughly 34 multiple sclerosis patients, while the other 31 were relapsing-remitting.

This clonotype was seen many times. Antigen: not known. With 10-nucleotide random UMIs included, cDNA was synthesized by 5'RACE. MiXCR, applied by TCRdb to the 5' RACE reads, yields one record per CDR3 protein. The sample has approximately 70,000 distinct CDR3 sequences, about 4% seen once. Study-level points and caveats: Across subjects, no CDR3 amino acid sequence appeared in expanded clones of more than one subject, a finding that suggested private repertoires in all groups.

Germline CDR1 reads WSHSY; CDR2 reads SAAADI. J was trimmed by 7 bases and V by 2 bases; bases with no gene match: 2. The CDR3 has 15 residues. This chain joins TRBV10-2 and TRBJ2-2; 12 nucleotides line up with TRBD2. Sample: PBMCs. The sequence came from a man younger than 40 with multiple sclerosis. CDR3 bases: TGCGCCAGCAGTGAGCTAGCGGGGGGGTTCGGGGAGCTGTTTTTT. Its protein is CASSELAGGFGELFF.